This entry lists 13 T cell receptor beta chains sequenced from one sample in a study of T cells in localized non-small cell lung cancer. Libraries were prepared by immunoSEQ multiplex PCR; TCRdb keeps only in-frame clonotypes and omits some of them. This table has 2,700 or so clones, 27% appearing once. Source: lung tumor tissue, taken before any cancer treatment. These receptors were collected from a man aged 18-49 years with stage I lung adenocarcinoma.

The rearrangement links TRBV30 to TRBJ2-2, with D possibly matching TRBD1 (6 bases). CDR1 is GTSNPN, CDR2 SVGIG, per germline (reference sequence). V was cut by 0 bases and J by 5 bases, with 16 bases left in between. The CDR3 runs 16 residues. This CDR3 is CAWSVLVARGTGELFF. The CDR3 DNA reads TGTGCCTGGAGTGTACTGGTGGCCAGGGGAACCGGGGAGCTGTTTTTT. The variable domain in full, completed from reference TRBV30 and TRBJ2-2, reads SQTIHQWPATLVQPVGSPLSLECTVEGTSNPNLYWYRQAAGRGLQLLFYSVGIGQISSEVPQNLSASRPQDRQFILSSKKLLLSDSGFYLCAWSVLVARGTGELFFGEGSRLTVL.

The chain joins TRBV18 to TRBJ1-4; D unclear. This CDR3 has 17 residues. The V gene lost 4 bases and the J gene lost 0 bases, with 15 bases spanning the gap. Per the germline V gene, CDR1 is KGHSH and CDR2 is LQKENI. The CDR3 nucleotides read TGTGCCAGCTCACGAGAGAGCCGGATTGCAACTAATGAAAAACTGTTTTTT. Amino acid sequence: CASSRESRIATNEKLFF.

V gene TRBV5-1 combines with J gene TRBJ2-5, with D perhaps matching TRBD2 (6 bases). Germline-derived CDR1 and CDR2 are SGHRS and YFSETQ. Trimming stripped 0 bases from V and 5 bases from J, with 14 bases between. This CDR3 is built from 15 residues. The CDR3 region is CASSLVGSEGETQYF. DNA for the CDR3: TGCGCCAGCAGCTTGGTGGGATCGGAGGGGGAGACCCAGTACTTC.

This clone ranks as medium-sized. The rearrangement uses TRBV11-3 and TRBJ1-2; D call uncertain. Deletions cut 2 bases from V and 4 bases from J, with 11 bases between. Germline V gene sequence: CDR1 SGHNT, CDR2 YENEEA. The CDR3 sequence is 14 residues long. CDR3 amino acids: CASSLTDLLYGYTF. CDR3 DNA sequence: TGTGCCAGCAGCTTAACGGACCTACTCTATGGCTACACCTTC.

This clone counts as large (0.1 to 1%). The chain recombines TRBV28 with TRBJ1-4, with TRBD1 as a possible D gene (5 bases). Germline loops: CDR1 MDHEN, CDR2 SYDVKM. The V end was cut by 2 bases, the J end by 8 bases, with 18 bases between. The CDR3 is 16 amino acids. The chain's CDR3 is CASSLRGFASPEKLFF. The CDR3 DNA reads TGTGCCAGCAGTTTAAGGGGCTTCGCCTCCCCAGAAAAACTGTTTTTT.

The genes are TRBV30 and TRBJ1-3; no definite D call. V lost 2 bases to trimming and J lost 1 base, with 15 bases between them. The CDR3 extends over 16 amino acids. CDR1 and CDR2 from the germline V gene are GTSNPN and SVGIG (reference sequence). CDR3 nucleotides: TGTGCCTGGAGTTTTCCGGGGTGGGGATCTGGAAACACCATATATTTT. This codes for CAWSFPGWGSGNTIYF.

By proportion, this clone is medium-sized. The gene calls are TRBV6-8 and TRBJ2-2; 8 bases align to TRBD1. V lost 10 bases to trimming and J lost 3 bases; unmatched junction nucleotides: 7. Per germline, CDR1 MNHGY and CDR2 SAAAGT. CDR3 length: 14 residues. CDR3 region: CAIRGTGHTGELFF. In DNA, the CDR3 is TGTGCCATCAGGGGGACAGGTCACACCGGGGAGCTGTTTTTT.

This chain uses TRBV28 with TRBJ1-2; 8 nucleotides agree with TRBD1. The CDR3 consists of 14 residues. Looked up from germline, CDR1 is MDHEN and CDR2 is SYDVKM. The V and J ends lost 6 bases and 8 bases, in that order; junction bases with no gene match: 11. CDR3 residues: CASSKDVQGGGYTF. DNA of the CDR3: TGTGCCAGCAGCAAAGACGTACAGGGGGGAGGCTACACCTTC.

This clone is termed large (0.1 to 1%). The chain is built from TRBV19 and TRBJ1-1; D remains unclear. The germline V gene encodes CDR1 LNHDA and CDR2 SQIVND (reference sequence). The V gene lost 1 base and the J gene lost 7 bases, with 7 bases spanning the gap. The CDR3 totals 12 residues. This CDR3 is CASSIAAGEAFF. DNA of the CDR3: TGTGCCAGTAGTATAGCGGCAGGTGAAGCTTTCTTT.

The chain is built from TRBV28 and TRBJ1-3, with 8 bases fitting TRBD1. This CDR3 is built from 14 residues. The V gene's germline CDR1 is MDHEN and CDR2 SYDVKM. Trimming took 3 bases from V and 10 from J; bases not matched to a gene: 8. The CDR3 coding sequence is TGTGCCAGCAGTTTTCAGGGGGCCTCAGGGACCATATATTTT. Residues: CASSFQGASGTIYF.

The V gene is TRBV14, the J gene TRBJ1-2, with a weak D call TRBD1 (5 bases). This CDR3 is built from 14 residues. The germline V gene encodes CDR1 SGHDN and CDR2 FVKESK. V was shortened by 4 bases and J by 4 bases, with 13 bases between the two germline ends. The CDR3 loop is CASSPGGGSYGYTF. The CDR3 DNA follows: TGTGCCAGCAGCCCCGGTGGGGGGAGCTATGGCTACACCTTC.

This clone was counted a single time. The chain uses TRBV5-1 and TRBJ1-3; D may be TRBD1 (5 bases). The CDR3 extends over 14 amino acids. With 4 bases removed from V and 4 bases from J, the gap between germline ends came to 12 bases. The V gene's germline CDR1 is SGHRS and CDR2 YFSETQ. Here the CDR3 reads CASSVGPGGNTIYF. CDR3 nucleotide sequence: TGCGCCAGCAGCGTGGGACCGGGAGGAAACACCATATATTTT. Based on the CDR3 plus reference TRBV5-1 and TRBJ1-3, the full variable domain is KAGVTQTPRYLIKTRGQQVTLSCSPISGHRSVSWYQQTPGQGLQFLFEYFSETQRNKGNFPGRFSGRQFSNSRSEMNVSTLELGDSALYLCASSVGPGGNTIYFGEGSWLTVV.

This clone was recorded a few times. The chain has TRBV19 and TRBJ1-2; TRBD1 might be the D (5 bases). The V gene lost 3 bases and the J gene lost 5 bases, with 16 bases spanning the gap. The CDR3 runs to 15 residues. From germline, CDR1 is LNHDA and CDR2 SQIVND (reference sequence). As DNA, the CDR3 is TGTGCCAGTAGTATCGGACAATTGAGAGGATATGGCTACACCTTC. It specifies CASSIGQLRGYGYTF.